This T cell receptor (beta chain) was recovered during a study of blood T cell repertoires in COVID-19. Study-wide background: Whether acute or convalescent, the COVID-19 samples came from the United States, Italy and Spain.

V lost 5 bases and J lost 6; bases outside the gene matches: 12. The germline gives CDR1 MNHEY, CDR2 SVGEGT. The CDR3 has 16 residues. Authors' data handling: Using reference gene primer amplification, nucleated cell counts were estimated. The method was immunoSEQ multiplex PCR; TCRdb's version includes in-frame clones alone and lacks a portion of them. The V and J calls and clone size come from that table; D and trimming were worked out from the DNA. The sample holds a few hundred thousand clones, about 83% seen once. The sample consisted of peripheral blood. The chain joins TRBV6-2 or TRBV6-3 to TRBJ1-5, with 8 bases identical to TRBD1. The receptor comes from an elderly man with acute or convalescent COVID-19. The CDR3 nucleotides read TGTGCCAGCAGTATACACCAGGGGGCCTGGGGTCAGCCCCAGCATTTT. Its translation is CASSIHQGAWGQPQHF.